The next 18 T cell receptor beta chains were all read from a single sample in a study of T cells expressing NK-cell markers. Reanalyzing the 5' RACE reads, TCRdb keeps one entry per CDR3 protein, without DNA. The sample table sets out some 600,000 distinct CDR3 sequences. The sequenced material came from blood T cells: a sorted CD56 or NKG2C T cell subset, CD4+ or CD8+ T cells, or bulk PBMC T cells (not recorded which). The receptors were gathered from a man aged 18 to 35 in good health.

This CDR3 reads CASKGTSGTEQFF. The chain couples TRBV2 to TRBJ2-1; TCRdb outputs TRBD2, but without DNA this stays unchecked. CDR1 is SNHLY and CDR2 is FYNNEI in the germline V gene. The CDR3 is made up of 13 amino acids.

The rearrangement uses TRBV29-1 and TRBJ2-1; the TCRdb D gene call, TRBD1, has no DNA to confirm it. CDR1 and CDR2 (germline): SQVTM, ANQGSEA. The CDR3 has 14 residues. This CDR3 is CSVEWGRERNEQFF.

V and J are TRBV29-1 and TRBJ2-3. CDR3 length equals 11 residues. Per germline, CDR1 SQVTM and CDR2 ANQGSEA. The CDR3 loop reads CSVGDKGSQYF.

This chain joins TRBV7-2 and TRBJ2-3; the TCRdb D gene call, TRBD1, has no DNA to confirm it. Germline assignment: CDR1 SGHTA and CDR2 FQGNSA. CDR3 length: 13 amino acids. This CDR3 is CASSPFPHSTQYF.

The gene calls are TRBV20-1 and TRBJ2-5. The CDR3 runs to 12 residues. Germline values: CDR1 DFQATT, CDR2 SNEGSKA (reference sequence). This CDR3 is CSSSGEQETQYF.

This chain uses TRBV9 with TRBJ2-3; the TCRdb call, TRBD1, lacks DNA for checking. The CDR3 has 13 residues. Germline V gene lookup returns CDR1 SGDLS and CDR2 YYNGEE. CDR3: CASSVRQEDTQYF.

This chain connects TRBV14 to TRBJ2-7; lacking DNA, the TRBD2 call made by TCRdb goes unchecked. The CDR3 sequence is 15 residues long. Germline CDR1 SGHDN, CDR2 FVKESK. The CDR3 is CASSPLAGVEYEQYF.

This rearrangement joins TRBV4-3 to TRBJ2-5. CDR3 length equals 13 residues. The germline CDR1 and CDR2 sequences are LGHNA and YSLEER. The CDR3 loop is CASSQELSGTQYF.

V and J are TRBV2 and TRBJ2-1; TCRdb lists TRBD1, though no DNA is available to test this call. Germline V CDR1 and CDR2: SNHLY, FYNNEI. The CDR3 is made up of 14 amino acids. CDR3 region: CASRGPYSSGEQFF. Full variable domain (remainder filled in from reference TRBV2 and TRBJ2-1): EPEVTQTPSHQVTQMGQEVILRCVPISNHLYFYWYRQILGQKVEFLVSFYNNEISEKSEIFDDQFSVERPDGSNFTLKIRSTKLEDSAMYFCASRGPYSSGEQFFGPGTRLTVL.

The CDR3 loop is CASSGGTGLAGTPEYNEQFF. The rearrangement links TRBV12-3 or TRBV12-4 to TRBJ2-1; TCRdb's assignment of TRBD2 cannot be checked, as there is no DNA. The CDR3 consists of 20 residues.

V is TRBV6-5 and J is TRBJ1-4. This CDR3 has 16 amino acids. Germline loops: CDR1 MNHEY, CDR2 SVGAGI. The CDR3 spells CASKPGGSATNEKLFF.

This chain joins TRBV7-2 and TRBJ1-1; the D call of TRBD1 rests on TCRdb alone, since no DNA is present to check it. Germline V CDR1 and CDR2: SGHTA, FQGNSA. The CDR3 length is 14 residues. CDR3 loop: CASSIGTANTEAFF. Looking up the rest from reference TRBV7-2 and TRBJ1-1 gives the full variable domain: GAGVSQSPSNKVTEKGKDVELRCDPISGHTALYWYRQSLGQGLEFLIYFQGNSAPDKSGLPSDRFSAERTGGSVSTLTIQRTQQEDSAVYLCASSIGTANTEAFFGQGTRLTVV.

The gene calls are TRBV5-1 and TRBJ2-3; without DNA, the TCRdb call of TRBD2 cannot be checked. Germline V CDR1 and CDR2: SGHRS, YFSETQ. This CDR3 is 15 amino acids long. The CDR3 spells CASSLYTSTTDTQYF.

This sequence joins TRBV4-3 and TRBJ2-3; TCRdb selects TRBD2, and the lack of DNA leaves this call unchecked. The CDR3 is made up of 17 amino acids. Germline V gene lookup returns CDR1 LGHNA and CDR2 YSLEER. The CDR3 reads CASSQDYYGIRADTQYF.

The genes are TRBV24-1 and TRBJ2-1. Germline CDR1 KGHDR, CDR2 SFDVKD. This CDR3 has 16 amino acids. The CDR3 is CATSDFLGDSYNEQFF.

The CDR3 reads CASSLSLGWGDTQFF. The V gene is TRBV27, the J gene TRBJ2-3. The CDR3 consists of 15 residues. Germline-derived CDR1 and CDR2 are MNHEY and SMNVEV (reference sequence).

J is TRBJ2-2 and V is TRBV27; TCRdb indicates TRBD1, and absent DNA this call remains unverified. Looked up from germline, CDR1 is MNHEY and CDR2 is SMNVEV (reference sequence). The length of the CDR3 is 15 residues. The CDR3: CASSLSAGFTGELFF.

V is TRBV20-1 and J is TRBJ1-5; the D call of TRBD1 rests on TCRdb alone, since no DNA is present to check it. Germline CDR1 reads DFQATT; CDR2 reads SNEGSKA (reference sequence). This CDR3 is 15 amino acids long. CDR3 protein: CSASRGLHSNQPQHF.